The 7 T cell receptor beta chains presented below share a single source sample, sequenced in a study of graft-versus-host responses after intestinal transplantation. This table comes from immunoSEQ multiplex PCR, and its TCRdb copy is limited to in-frame clones, with some not included. The sample comprises fewer than 30,000 clones, roughly 88% of which are singletons, and around 0.91% rests with the top ten. The specimen was PBMCs, collected around 440 days after intestinal transplant. These receptors originate from a human patient who received an intestinal transplant, so some T cells may come from the graft donor.

The rearrangement links TRBV30 to TRBJ2-6, with TRBD2 as a possible D gene (5 bases). CDR3 length: 16 amino acids. The germline V and J ends were trimmed by 0 bases and 0 bases, with 9 bases remaining between them. Germline assignment: CDR1 GTSNPN and CDR2 SVGIG (reference sequence). In nucleotides, the CDR3 is TGTGCCTGGAGTGTAAGGAGGCCCTCTGGGGCCAACGTCCTGACTTTC. It yields the protein CAWSVRRPSGANVLTF.

The V and J genes are TRBV7-9 and TRBJ1-1, with 9 bases fitting TRBD1. Germline CDR1 is SEHNR and CDR2 is FQNEAQ (reference sequence). CDR3 length equals 19 residues. Trimming cost V 0 bases and J 3 bases; bases outside gene matches: 14. CDR3 residues: CASSLAGKGVRDRDTEAFF. The CDR3 DNA follows: TGTGCCAGCAGCTTAGCGGGAAAGGGGGTCAGGGACAGGGACACTGAAGCTTTCTTT.

Details on this clone: At one end the junction does not follow the germline gene, possibly because of a read error. The genes are TRBV5-1 and TRBJ2-5; D gene uncertain. Germline lookup yields CDR1 SGHRS and CDR2 YFSETQ. CDR3 length equals 11 residues. The CDR3 spells CASRLGETQYF. The CDR3 DNA sequence: TGCGCCAGCAGATTGGGAGAGACCCAGTACTTC.

The J gene is TRBJ1-4, the V gene TRBV6-5, with 8 nucleotides matching TRBD1. Germline assignment: CDR1 MNHEY and CDR2 SVGAGI. This CDR3 is built from 15 residues. V was clipped by 6 bases and J by 2 bases; unmatched bases: 5. The CDR3 DNA is TGTGCCAGCAGAGAGACAGGGGATACTAATGAAAAACTGTTTTTT. This translates into CASRETGDTNEKLFF.

The chain is built from TRBV2 and TRBJ1-1, with TRBD1 matching over 10 bases. From germline, CDR1 is SNHLY and CDR2 FYNNEI. This CDR3 region has 16 residues. Trimming took 6 bases from V and 0 from J; bases not matched to a gene: 7. The CDR3 DNA sequence: TGTGCCAGCAGCGGGACAGGGGACAACATGAACACTGAAGCTTTCTTT. It encodes CASSGTGDNMNTEAFF.

This chain connects TRBV13 to TRBJ1-1; TRBD1 aligns across 8 bases. The CDR3 contains 16 residues. The V gene end was trimmed by 0 bases and the J gene end by 8 bases; junction bases not matched to a gene: 11. In germline, CDR1 is PRHDT, CDR2 FYEKMQ (reference sequence). CDR3 region: CASSLGRTGRDWEAFF. The CDR3 coding sequence is TGTGCCAGCAGCTTAGGCCGGACAGGGCGGGATTGGGAAGCTTTCTTT.

The chain is built from TRBV30 and TRBJ2-3, with 7 nucleotides matching TRBD2. The CDR3 length is 18 residues. Germline V gives CDR1 GTSNPN, CDR2 SVGIG (reference sequence). V dropped 3 bases and J dropped 4; count of bases not matched to a gene: 19. CDR3 protein: CAWRRVGGSRSLADTQYF. As DNA, the CDR3 is TGTGCCTGGAGGAGGGTCGGGGGGTCGCGTAGTCTCGCAGATACGCAGTATTTT.